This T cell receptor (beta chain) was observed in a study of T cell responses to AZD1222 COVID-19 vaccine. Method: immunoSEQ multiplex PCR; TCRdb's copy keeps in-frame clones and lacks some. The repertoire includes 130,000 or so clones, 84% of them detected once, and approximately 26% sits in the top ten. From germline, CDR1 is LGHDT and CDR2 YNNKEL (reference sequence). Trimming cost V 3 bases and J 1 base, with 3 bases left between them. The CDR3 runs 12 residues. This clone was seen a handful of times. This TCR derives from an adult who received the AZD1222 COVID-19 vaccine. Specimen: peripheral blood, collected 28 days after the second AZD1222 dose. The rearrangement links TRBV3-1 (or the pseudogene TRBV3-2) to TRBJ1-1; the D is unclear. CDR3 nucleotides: TGTGCCAGCAGCCACGGGAACACTGAAGCTTTCTTT. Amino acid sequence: CASSHGNTEAFF.